The rows below give T cell receptor beta chains drawn from one sample of a study of T cells in Graves' hyperthyroidism and ophthalmopathy. Each CDR3 protein gets one entry after TCRdb re-called the multiplex PCR reads with MiXCR. This sample has 40,000 to 60,000 distinct CDR3 sequences, with less than 60% found just once. Sample: blood. The receptors originated from a woman aged 45-59 years with Graves' ophthalmopathy. Each CDR3 is given without its conserved first and last residue. Fields, in order: V gene, CDR3 protein.

TRBV2,ASSEDGGGASDTQY
TRBV10-2,ASSDEEADPGELF
TRBV4-2,ASSTGLAGGPIGELF
TRBV6-5,ASSYDGTDTQY
TRBV5-5,ASSLVSTPGEKLF
TRBV12-3/TRBV12-4,ASSGGTGDGYT
TRBV7-9,ASSLVANTEAF
TRBV28,ASSSDRADEQY
TRBV5-1,ASSPVTANYEQY
TRBV2,ASSQEAYNEQY
TRBV10-3,AISEGLGNEKLF
TRBV7-3,ASVSGTSVYNEQF
TRBV10-3,AISEPGQGASSYNEQF
TRBV19,ASRGQGGYEQY
TRBV20-1,SASIGPSGYERY
TRBV6-1,ASSLGVLSYNEQF
TRBV7-9,ASSLAGTYGYT
TRBV5-6,ASSWTGAGNQPQH
TRBV6-5,AVSAGNSGANVLT
TRBV20-1,SAGTDYGYT
TRBV6-1,ASSQDGNTGELF
TRBV28,ASSGTGNKAF
TRBV4-3,ASSQTLDRGGGEQY
TRBV6-2/TRBV6-3,ARLSRGSGFSYEQY
TRBV5-1,ASSSTGNLAGAYSEAF
TRBV2,ASSEARSTDTQY
TRBV18,ASSPSRDNEQH
TRBV12-3/TRBV12-4,ASRDSLTQY
TRBV5-4,ASTNSGQPQGYT
TRBV7-9,ASSHPGRPIEAF
TRBV10-3,AISATPRGTLAGETQY
TRBV10-2,ASSESRTGITEAF
TRBV6-6,ASRNRDGSYEQY
TRBV6-6,ASSYSNVVNTGELF
TRBV19,ASSIERGPEQY
TRBV20-1,SAPRTGLSYKQY
TRBV11-2,ASSLGAGYDYT
TRBV6-5,ASSYSISGRGYYNEQF
TRBV2,ARVGPSGYQETQY
TRBV7-9,ASSLGDGTGELF
TRBV7-2,ASSPVKAQH
TRBV24-1,ATSDFRDREGYEQY
TRBV2,ASSAPGQYDGEKLF
TRBV4-3,ASSQVGNQPQH
TRBV24-1,ATSPLERDRGTDTQY
TRBV7-2,AARLAGTDTQY
TRBV7-9,ASSLFTGGDSPLH
TRBV6-2/TRBV6-3,ASSYTYRDEAF
TRBV6-6,ASRSQGRTNEKLF
TRBV4-3,ASSQSPGSSGNTIY
TRBV7-3,ASRRDGRAGETQY
TRBV7-9,ASSSPDWGEKLF
TRBV19,ASSTWPGQREQC